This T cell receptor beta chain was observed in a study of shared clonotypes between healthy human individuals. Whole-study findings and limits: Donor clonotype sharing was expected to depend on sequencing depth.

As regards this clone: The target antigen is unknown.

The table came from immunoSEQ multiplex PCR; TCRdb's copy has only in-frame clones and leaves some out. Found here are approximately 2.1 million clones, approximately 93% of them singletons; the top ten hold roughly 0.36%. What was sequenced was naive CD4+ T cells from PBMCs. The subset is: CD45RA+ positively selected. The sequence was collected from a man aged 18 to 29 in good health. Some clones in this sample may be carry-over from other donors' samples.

The CDR3 loop reads CASSHLVGGETQYF. The CDR3 DNA reads as TGTGCCAGTAGTCACCTCGTGGGCGGCGAGACCCAGTACTTC. This chain connects TRBV19 to TRBJ2-5, with D uncertain. CDR1 is LNHDA, CDR2 SQIVND, per germline (reference sequence). Trimming took 5 bases from V and 5 from J, leaving 15 bases between them. The CDR3 is 14 residues long.